The next 20 T cell receptor beta chains were all read from a single sample in a study of regulatory T cells in long-lasting Graves disease. Time point in this sample: newly diagnosed GD, antithyroid drugs for less than 3 months. With RNA extracted from PBMCs as input, the TCR library was made. Combining iRepertoire HTBI primers with Arm-PCR of CDR3 regions, the authors built TCR beta libraries. TCRdb used MiXCR to reprocess the multiplex PCR reads, holding one entry per CDR3 protein. The data show around 230,000 distinct CDR3 sequences, with around 19% seen just once and roughly 23% held by the top ten. The sequenced sample was peripheral blood mononuclear cells (PBMCs), obtained at new diagnosis, from a patient treated with antithyroid drugs. These TCRs come from a female donor with Graves disease.

The V and J genes are TRBV19 and TRBJ2-6; 9 bases match TRBD1. The V segment lost 5 bases and the J segment 4 bases; nucleotides outside the gene matches: 12. The V gene's germline CDR1 is LNHDA and CDR2 SQIVND (reference sequence). This CDR3 has 18 residues. The CDR3 region has the DNA TGTGCCAGTAGTCCGCACAGGGGGCGAATGTCAGGGGCCAACGTCCTGACTTTC. Translated, it gives CASSPHRGRMSGANVLTF.

Here the CDR3 reads CASSFQTNSPLHF. CDR3 nucleotide sequence: TGTGCCAGCAGTTTCCAAACGAATTCACCCCTCCACTTT. This chain connects TRBV27 to TRBJ1-6; D unresolved. V lost 3 bases to trimming and J lost 7 bases, with 7 bases between them. Germline V lookup: CDR1 MNHEY, CDR2 SMNVEV (reference sequence). CDR3 length: 13 residues.

This clonotype came up many times. This chain joins TRBV30 and TRBJ2-2; D uncertain. Looked up from germline, CDR1 is GTSNPN and CDR2 is SVGIG (reference sequence). V lost 4 bases, J lost 0 bases, and 15 bases lay in between. This CDR3 has 16 amino acids. CDR3 bases: TGTGCCTGGACGCCCCCCGGAAGGGCGAACACCGGGGAGCTGTTTTTT. It translates to CAWTPPGRANTGELFF. Filled out from reference TRBV30 and TRBJ2-2, the complete variable domain reads SQTIHQWPATLVQPVGSPLSLECTVEGTSNPNLYWYRQAAGRGLQLLFYSVGIGQISSEVPQNLSASRPQDRQFILSSKKLLLSDSGFYLCAWTPPGRANTGELFFGEGSRLTVL.

The table lists this clonotype with many counts. The gene calls are TRBV19 and TRBJ1-4, with D maybe TRBD1 (6 bases). Germline assignment: CDR1 LNHDA and CDR2 SQIVND (reference sequence). The CDR3 extends over 14 amino acids. V gave up 3 bases and J gave up 10 bases, with 15 bases separating them. The CDR3 region is CASSIQPGEGKLFF. Written as DNA, the CDR3 is TGTGCCAGTAGTATTCAACCAGGGGAAGGAAAACTGTTTTTT.

The gene calls are TRBV7-2 and TRBJ2-4; 10 positions match TRBD2. The trim removed 5 bases at V and 6 bases at J, leaving 13 bases unmatched. The CDR3 has 17 amino acids. Germline values: CDR1 SGHTA, CDR2 FQGNSA. The CDR3, as DNA: TGTGCCAGCAGCGGTGAGGGGGGCAGCGGGAGGGCAAACATTCAGTACTTC. Encoded protein: CASSGEGGSGRANIQYF. Full variable domain (outside the CDR3, taken from reference TRBV7-2 and TRBJ2-4): GAGVSQSPSNKVTEKGKDVELRCDPISGHTALYWYRQSLGQGLEFLIYFQGNSAPDKSGLPSDRFSAERTGGSVSTLTIQRTQQEDSAVYLCASSGEGGSGRANIQYFGAGTRLSVL.

This clonotype was recorded once. The chain carries TRBV11-3 and TRBJ1-2; D not resolved. The CDR3 is 14 amino acids. V shed 4 bases and J shed 4 bases, with 13 bases lying between them. The germline CDR1 and CDR2 sequences are SGHNT and YENEEA. The CDR3 DNA is TGTGCCAGCAGCTCGAGAATACTATGCTATGGCTACACCTTC. Translating it yields CASSSRILCYGYTF.

The table lists this clonotype with many counts. This chain joins TRBV28 and TRBJ1-2, with 10 nucleotides matching TRBD1. The V segment lost 7 bases and the J segment 8 bases; nucleotides outside the gene matches: 13. The CDR3 runs to 15 residues. Per the germline V gene, CDR1 is MDHEN and CDR2 is SYDVKM. The CDR3 sequence is CASNMPGQGTGGYTF. The CDR3 DNA follows: TGTGCCAGCAATATGCCGGGACAGGGGACCGGGGGCTACACCTTC.

This clonotype was seen repeatedly, ten times or more. The chain recombines TRBV18 with TRBJ2-6; 7 bases line up with TRBD2. V gave up 8 bases and J gave up 0 bases; unmatched junction bases: 7. Germline V lookup: CDR1 KGHSH, CDR2 LQKENI. The CDR3 length is 16 residues. In DNA, the CDR3 is TGTGCCAGCCCCCTAGGCGGGAGCTCTGGGGCCAACGTCCTGACTTTC. Its translation is CASPLGGSSGANVLTF.

This clonotype was seen many times. The genes are TRBV6-2 or TRBV6-3 and TRBJ1-2, with D tentatively TRBD1 (5 bases). The CDR3 contains 11 residues. Germline CDR1 reads MNHEY; CDR2 reads SVGEGT. V was trimmed by 6 bases and J by 8 bases, leaving 10 bases between them. The CDR3 DNA follows: TGTGCCAGCAGACAGGAGGGCGGCTACACCTTC. It codes for CASRQEGGYTF.

A remark on this clonotype: A far larger clone is one base from this, pointing to a likely read error. The chain carries TRBV12-3 or TRBV12-4 and TRBJ2-1; D remains ambiguous. CDR3 length: 15 residues. V was clipped by 2 bases and J by 10 bases, with 18 bases between them. CDR3: CASSLIPRAAYEQFF. Written as DNA, the CDR3 is TGTGCCAGCAGTTTAATCCCCCGAGCAGCCTACGAGCAGTTCTTC.

Ten or more counts support this clonotype. The rearrangement joins TRBV3-1 to TRBJ2-7, with no clear D. V was clipped by 1 base and J by 3 bases, with 7 bases between them. The CDR3 has 13 amino acids. CDR1 and CDR2 (germline): LGHDT, YNNKEL (reference sequence). CDR3 loop: CASSQGQIYEQYF. The CDR3 DNA is TGTGCCAGCAGCCAAGGGCAGATCTACGAGCAGTACTTC.

This clonotype was detected ten times or more. The chain is built from TRBV20-1 and TRBJ2-7; unclear D gene. Germline V gene sequence: CDR1 DFQATT, CDR2 SNEGSKA (reference sequence). This CDR3 contains 15 residues. Trimming shortened V by 0 bases and J by 0 bases, and 12 bases separated the two germline ends. CDR3 region: CSARDPWISSYEQYF. The DNA for the CDR3 is TGCAGTGCTAGAGACCCTTGGATCAGCTCCTACGAGCAGTACTTC.

This rearrangement joins TRBV29-1 to TRBJ2-1, with 7 bases lining up with TRBD2. The CDR3 runs 16 residues. Trimming removed 5 bases from V and 5 bases from J; junction bases left unmatched: 15. The V gene's germline CDR1 is SQVTM and CDR2 ANQGSEA. CDR3 nucleotides: TGCAGCGTTCAACCCTGGGCCCTAGCGGCCCACAATGAGCAGTTCTTC. Residues: CSVQPWALAAHNEQFF.

This clonotype was counted between two and nine times. The chain is built from TRBV16 and TRBJ2-2; TRBD2 aligns across 8 bases. CDR3 length equals 14 residues. CDR1 and CDR2 from the germline V gene are KGHSY and FQNENV. V trimming: 4 bases; J trimming: 7 bases; junction bases outside the gene matches: 5. This CDR3 is CASSPSSGHGELFF. CDR3 bases: TGTGCCAGCAGCCCCTCTAGCGGGCACGGGGAGCTGTTTTTT.

In its sample, this clonotype was seen many times. The V and J genes are TRBV19 and TRBJ1-1, with 9 bases fitting TRBD1. The CDR3 length is 15 residues. V was clipped by 1 base and J by 8 bases; unmatched bases: 8. In germline, CDR1 is LNHDA, CDR2 SQIVND (reference sequence). The CDR3, as DNA: TGTGCCAGTAGTATAGGGGACAGGGATTCAACCGAAGCTTTCTTT. Protein: CASSIGDRDSTEAFF. Complete variable domain (other parts from reference TRBV19 and TRBJ1-1): DGGITQSPKYLFRKEGQNVTLSCEQNLNHDAMYWYRQDPGQGLRLIYYSQIVNDFQKGDIAEGYSVSREKKESFPLTVTSAQKNPTAFYLCASSIGDRDSTEAFFGQGTRLTVV.

This clonotype was counted many times. This rearrangement joins TRBV2 to TRBJ2-2; TRBD1 aligns across 10 bases. This CDR3 comprises 14 residues. V gave up 6 bases and J gave up 7 bases; unmatched junction bases: 5. Germline-derived CDR1 and CDR2 are SNHLY and FYNNEI. CDR3 bases: TGTGCCAGCAGGGGGGGACAGGGGATCGGGGAGCTGTTTTTT. Translating it yields CASRGGQGIGELFF.

This chain connects TRBV12-3 or TRBV12-4 to TRBJ1-6, with a tentative D call TRBD1 (6 bases). Trimming removed 6 bases at V and 9 bases at J, with 18 bases between. The CDR3 runs 15 residues. The CDR3 DNA reads TGTGCCAGCAGCCAAGCAGGGGATCGGAGTTCACCCCTCCACTTT. Encoded protein: CASSQAGDRSSPLHF.

This clonotype has a count of ten or more. The rearrangement uses TRBV7-8 and TRBJ2-3; D might be TRBD1 (6 bases). The CDR3 consists of 15 residues. The V gene lost 6 bases and the J gene lost 6 bases, with 19 bases spanning the gap. Looked up from germline, CDR1 is SGHVS and CDR2 is FQNEAQ. CDR3 coding DNA: TGTGCCAGCAGACCCTACAGGGCTAGAGGGGATACGCAGTATTTT. Its protein product is CASRPYRARGDTQYF.

This clonotype has a count of ten or more. The chain carries TRBV12-5 and TRBJ2-3, with D unresolved. Germline CDR1 is LGHNT and CDR2 is FRNRAP. The V end was cut by 6 bases, the J end by 3 bases, with 10 bases between. The CDR3 loop spans 13 amino acids. CDR3 amino acids: CASGPDWTDTQYF. For the CDR3, the DNA is TGTGCTAGTGGACCAGACTGGACAGATACGCAGTATTTT.

Ten or more counts support this clonotype. The chain links TRBV10-2 to TRBJ2-3, with 7 positions matching TRBD1. CDR3 length: 15 amino acids. The ends lost 1 base at V and 4 bases at J; junction bases unmatched: 5. Germline CDR1 is WSHSY and CDR2 is SAAADI. The DNA for the CDR3 is TGCGCCAGCAGTGAGTACAGGGGCGAATCAGATACGCAGTATTTT. Translation gives CASSEYRGESDTQYF.